This record concerns one T cell receptor (beta chain) sequence. The CDR3 sequence is 14 residues long. The germline V gene has CDR1 SGHTA and CDR2 FQGTGA. The V gene lost 0 bases and the J gene lost 10 bases, with 13 bases spanning the gap. Enrolled through a virtual design, the participants were between about 18 and 89 years of age and came from around 25 US areas. These data originate in a study of blood T cell repertoires in COVID-19. Background on the study: From T cells, B-cell-depleted T cells, or PBMCs came the material, which was cDNA or gDNA.

Per the study methods: From reference gene primer amplification, estimates of nucleated cell counts were derived. Here immunoSEQ multiplex PCR was the method, and the copy in TCRdb shows in-frame clones only, minus some. That table supplies the V and J calls and clone size; D and trimming were determined from the DNA. This repertoire shows 250,000 to 300,000 clones, roughly 90% found once; its top ten account for under 2.5%. The rearrangement uses TRBV7-3 and TRBJ2-1, with a possible D match to TRBD1 (6 bases). Sequencing was performed on PBMCs or T cells enriched from blood (not recorded which). This TCR was sampled from a woman in her fifties or sixties who had recovered from COVID-19. DNA for the CDR3: TGTGCCAGCAGCTTAACCCAGGTCCAGGGGGAGCAGTTCTTC. It translates to CASSLTQVQGEQFF.